This T cell receptor (beta chain) was obtained from a study of blood T cell repertoires in COVID-19. Study details: Both acute and convalescent COVID-19 samples were obtained from the United States, Italy and Spain. T cells, B-cell-depleted T cells, or PBMCs provided the cDNA or gDNA that served as material.

J was trimmed by 0 bases and V by 3 bases; bases with no gene match: 3. Germline V gene data show CDR1 as KGHDR and CDR2 as SFDVKD. This CDR3 is 17 amino acids long. How the authors handled the data: Amplified reference gene primers provided the basis for estimating nucleated cell counts. TCRdb's copy holds only in-frame clones and misses some; the assay was immunoSEQ multiplex PCR. The V and J calls and clone size were taken over from that table, and D and trimming were inferred from the DNA. The table lists more than 80,000 clones, around 67% of them singletons. Sequences were obtained from peripheral blood. The chain has TRBV24-1 and TRBJ1-5, with 11 bases that match TRBD1. This receptor was identified in a woman in her fifties or sixties in a cohort sampled during active or convalescent COVID-19. The CDR3 DNA is TGTGCCACCAGTGATCGGACAGGGGGCAATAGCAATCAGCCCCAGCATTTT. Protein sequence: CATSDRTGGNSNQPQHF.